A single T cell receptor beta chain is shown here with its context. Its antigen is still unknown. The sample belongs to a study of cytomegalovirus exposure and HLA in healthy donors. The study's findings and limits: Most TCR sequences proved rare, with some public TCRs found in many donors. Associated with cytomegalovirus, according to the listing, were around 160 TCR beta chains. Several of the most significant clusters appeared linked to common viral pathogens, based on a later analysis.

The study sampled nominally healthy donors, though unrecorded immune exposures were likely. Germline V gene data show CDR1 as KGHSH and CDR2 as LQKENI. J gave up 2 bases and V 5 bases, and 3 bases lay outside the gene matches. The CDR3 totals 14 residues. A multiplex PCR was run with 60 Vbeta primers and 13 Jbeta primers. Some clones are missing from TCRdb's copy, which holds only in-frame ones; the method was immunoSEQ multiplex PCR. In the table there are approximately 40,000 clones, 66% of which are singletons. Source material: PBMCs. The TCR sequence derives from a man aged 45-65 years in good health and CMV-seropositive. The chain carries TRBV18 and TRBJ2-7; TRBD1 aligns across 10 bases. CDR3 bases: TGTGCCAGCTCAGGGGGGACAGGGGCCTACGAGCAGTACTTC. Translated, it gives CASSGGTGAYEQYF.